This entry describes one TCR beta chain. This sample was included in a study of blood T cells in healthy people across ages. It was with a sample-barcoded 5' primer and a J-beta primer mix that a second PCR of roughly 7 to 11 cycles was run. Each CDR3 protein is one row after TCRdb ran MiXCR on the 5' RACE reads. The sample holds about a million distinct CDR3 sequences, roughly half seen once. What was sequenced was blood. This sequence was found in an older woman in good health.

This chain's CDR3 is CASNRTPRGGGYTF. The CDR3 DNA sequence: TGCGCCAGCAATCGAACCCCCAGGGGAGGCGGCTACACCTTC. The chain links TRBV4-1 to TRBJ1-2, with D possibly TRBD1 on 6 matching bases. The germline V and J ends were trimmed by 7 bases and 8 bases, with 20 bases remaining between them. The CDR3 is 14 amino acids. The germline gives CDR1 MGHRA, CDR2 YSYEKL.